This is a list of T cell receptor beta chains from one sample in a study of spatial heterogeneity in lung cancer. TCRdb fed the 5' RACE reads into MiXCR, producing one record per CDR3 protein. Of just over 70,000 distinct CDR3 sequences in the sample, approximately 8.9% were seen once. The sample in question was PBMCs, obtained at follow-up. The origin of the receptors is a female donor with early-stage non-small cell lung cancer. The CDR3 runs from the conserved cysteine through the conserved F or W. The D gene is left open where the match is weak. Only some rows state a clone size, as once, few, many or a class for expanded clones.

d_call	j_call	v_call	clone_size	cdr3_aa	cdr3_nt
.	TRBJ1-5	TRBV5-1	many	CASSLGDNQPQHF	TGCGCCAGCAGCTTGGGGGACAATCAGCCCCAGCATTTT
TRBD1	TRBJ1-2	TRBV7-2	many	CASSPGQNYGYTF	TGTGCCAGCAGCCCGGGACAGAACTATGGCTACACCTTC
.	TRBJ1-2	TRBV10-3	.	CAISLTTEDYGYTF	TGTGCCATCAGTCTAACTACAGAAGACTATGGCTACACCTTC
.	TRBJ2-1	TRBV14	.	CASSQVARVRSYNEQFF	TGTGCCAGCAGCCAAGTGGCGAGGGTCCGCTCCTACAATGAGCAGTTCTTC
.	TRBJ2-1	TRBV7-9	few	CASSLAAGYNEQFF	TGTGCCAGCAGCTTAGCCGCCGGATACAATGAGCAGTTCTTC
.	TRBJ1-1	TRBV7-2	many	CASSPHPRGNTEAFF	TGTGCCAGCAGCCCCCACCCCAGGGGGAACACTGAAGCTTTCTTT
.	TRBJ2-2	TRBV18	few	CASPKAGIANTGELFF	TGTGCCAGCCCAAAGGCCGGCATCGCGAACACCGGGGAGCTGTTTTTT
.	TRBJ2-1	TRBV9	many	CASSVESGFRGEQFF	TGTGCCAGCAGCGTAGAATCGGGCTTCCGAGGGGAGCAGTTCTTC
TRBD2	TRBJ2-7	TRBV19	few	CASSDRLAGGSYEQYF	TGTGCCAGTAGTGACCGCCTAGCGGGAGGGAGCTACGAGCAGTACTTC
.	TRBJ2-2	TRBV29-1	many	CSISKANTGELFF	TGCAGTATAAGCAAGGCGAACACCGGGGAGCTGTTTTTT
.	TRBJ1-2	TRBV6-1	many	CASSEMEGLRRTF	TGTGCCAGCAGTGAGATGGAAGGACTTCGCCGCACCTTC
.	TRBJ1-3	TRBV12-5	.	CASGLVRGVKVNTIYF	TGTGCTAGTGGTTTGGTACGAGGGGTGAAGGTGAACACCATATATTTT
TRBD1	TRBJ1-2	TRBV12-3/TRBV12-4	many	CASSVGQPLTYGYTF	TGTGCCAGCAGTGTGGGACAGCCCCTAACCTATGGCTACACCTTC
.	TRBJ1-4	TRBV12-5	many	CASGFWTHGNEKLFF	TGTGCTAGTGGTTTTTGGACCCACGGGAATGAAAAACTGTTTTTT
.	TRBJ1-5	TRBV28	many	CASRTGTLRHF	TGTGCCAGCAGGACCGGGACGCTGCGGCATTTT
.	TRBJ2-7	TRBV6-1	many	CASSDVQGAFYEQYF	TGTGCCAGCAGTGACGTCCAGGGAGCATTCTACGAGCAGTACTTC
.	TRBJ2-2	TRBV6-4	few	CASKGLNTGELFF	TGTGCCAGCAAAGGGTTAAACACCGGGGAGCTGTTTTTT
.	TRBJ2-3	TRBV18	.	CASSHEVSTDTQYF	TGTGCCAGCTCACATGAGGTTTCCACAGATACGCAGTATTTT
.	TRBJ1-2	TRBV7-9	many	CASSRDNTNYGYTF	TGTGCCAGCAGTCGGGACAATACGAACTATGGCTACACCTTC
.	TRBJ1-2	TRBV4-1	many	CASSQDRQKWALGYTF	TGCGCCAGCAGCCAAGATAGACAGAAGTGGGCGTTAGGCTACACCTTC
TRBD1	TRBJ2-1	TRBV10-3	many	CAISDGRTGVHNEQFF	TGTGCCATCAGTGATGGGAGGACAGGGGTCCACAATGAGCAGTTCTTC
.	TRBJ2-5	TRBV5-4	few	CASSPRAAPQETQYF	TGTGCCAGCAGCCCTCGGGCGGCCCCTCAAGAGACCCAGTACTTC
TRBD2	TRBJ2-1	TRBV5-1	few	CASSLLAASYNEQFF	TGCGCCAGCAGCTTGCTAGCGGCTTCCTACAATGAGCAGTTCTTC
.	TRBJ1-1	TRBV6-5	many	CASSYRGLNTEAFF	TGTGCCAGCAGTTACAGGGGATTGAACACTGAAGCTTTCTTT
.	TRBJ2-1	TRBV29-1	few	CSVGGQLVNEQFF	TGCAGCGTCGGGGGACAACTGGTGAATGAGCAGTTCTTC